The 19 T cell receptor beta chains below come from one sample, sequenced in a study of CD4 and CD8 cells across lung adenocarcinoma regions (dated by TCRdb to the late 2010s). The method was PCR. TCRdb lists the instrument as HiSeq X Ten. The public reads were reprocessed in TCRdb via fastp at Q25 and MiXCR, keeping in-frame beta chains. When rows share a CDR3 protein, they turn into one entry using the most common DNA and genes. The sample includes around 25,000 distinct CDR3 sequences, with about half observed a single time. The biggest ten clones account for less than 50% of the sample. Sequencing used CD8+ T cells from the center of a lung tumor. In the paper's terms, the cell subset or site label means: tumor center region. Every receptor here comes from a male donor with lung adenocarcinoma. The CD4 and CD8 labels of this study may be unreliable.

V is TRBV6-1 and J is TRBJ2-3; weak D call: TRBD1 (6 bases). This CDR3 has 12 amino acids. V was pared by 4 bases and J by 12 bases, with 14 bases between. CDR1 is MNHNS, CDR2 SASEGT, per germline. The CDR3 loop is CASSGTEDIQYF. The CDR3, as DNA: TGTGCCAGCAGTGGGACAGAGGATATTCAGTATTTT.

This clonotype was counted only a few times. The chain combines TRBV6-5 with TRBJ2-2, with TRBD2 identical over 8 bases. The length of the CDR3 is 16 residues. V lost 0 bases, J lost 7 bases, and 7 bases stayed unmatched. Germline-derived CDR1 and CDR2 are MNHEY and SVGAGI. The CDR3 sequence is CASSYSSRGGGGELFF. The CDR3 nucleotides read TGTGCCAGCAGTTACTCCAGCCGGGGGGGCGGCGGGGAGCTGTTTTTT.

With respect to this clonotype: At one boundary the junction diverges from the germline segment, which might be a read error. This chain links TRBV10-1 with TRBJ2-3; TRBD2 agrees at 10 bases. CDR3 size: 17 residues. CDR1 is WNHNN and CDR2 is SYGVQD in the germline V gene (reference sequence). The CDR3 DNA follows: TGCGCCAGCAGTGAAGGATCTAGCGGGAGTGGCCAAGAGACGCAGTATTTC. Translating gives CASSEGSSGSGQETQYF.

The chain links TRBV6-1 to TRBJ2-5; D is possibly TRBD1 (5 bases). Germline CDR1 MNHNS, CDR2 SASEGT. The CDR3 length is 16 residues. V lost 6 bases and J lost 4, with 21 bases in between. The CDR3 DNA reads TGTGCCAGCAGGTGCCGTTGGGGCAGTGGCCCAGAGACCCAGTACTTC. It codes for CASRCRWGSGPETQYF.

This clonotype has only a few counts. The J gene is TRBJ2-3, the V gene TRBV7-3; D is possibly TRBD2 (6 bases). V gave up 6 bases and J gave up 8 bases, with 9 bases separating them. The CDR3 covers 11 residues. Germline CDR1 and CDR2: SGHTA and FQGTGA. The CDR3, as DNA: TGTGCCAGCAGTCCCGGGGGTACGCAGTATTTT. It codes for CASSPGGTQYF.

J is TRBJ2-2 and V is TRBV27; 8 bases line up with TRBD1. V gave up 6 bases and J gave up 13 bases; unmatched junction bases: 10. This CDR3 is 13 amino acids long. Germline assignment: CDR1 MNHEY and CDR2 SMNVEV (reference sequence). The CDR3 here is CASRGTGTGTLFF. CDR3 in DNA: TGTGCCAGCAGAGGGACAGGCACAGGGACGCTGTTTTTT.

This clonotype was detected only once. The CDR3 DNA follows: TGTGCCAGCAGTGAAAGGACAGGCGTTGAAGCTTTCTTT. Protein: CASSERTGVEAFF. The chain is built from TRBV6-1 and TRBJ1-1, with 7 positions matching TRBD1. From germline, CDR1 is MNHNS and CDR2 SASEGT. V dropped 2 bases and J dropped 7; count of bases not matched to a gene: 4. The CDR3 contains 13 residues.

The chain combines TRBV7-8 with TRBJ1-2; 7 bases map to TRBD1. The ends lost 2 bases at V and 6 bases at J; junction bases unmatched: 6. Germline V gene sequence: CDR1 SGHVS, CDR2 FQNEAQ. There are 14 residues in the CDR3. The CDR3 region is CASSLRFQGDGYTF. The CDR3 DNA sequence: TGTGCCAGCAGCTTAAGATTTCAGGGGGATGGCTACACCTTC.

This CDR3 is CAGGLETGGQDTQYF. The DNA for the CDR3 is TGTGCCGGGGGTCTCGAGACCGGCGGGCAAGATACGCAGTACTTC. V is TRBV27 and J is TRBJ2-5, with D perhaps TRBD1 or TRBD2 (5 bases each). V lost 11 bases to trimming and J lost 11 bases, with 30 bases between them. Germline lookup yields CDR1 MNHEY and CDR2 SMNVEV (reference sequence). The CDR3 is made up of 15 amino acids.

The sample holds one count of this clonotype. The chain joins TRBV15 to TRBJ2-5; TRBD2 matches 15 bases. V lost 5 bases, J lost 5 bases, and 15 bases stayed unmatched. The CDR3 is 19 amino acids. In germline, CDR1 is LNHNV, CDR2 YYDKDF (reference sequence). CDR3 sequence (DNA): TGTGCCACCAGCCCCCAAAAGGGACTAGCGGGAGGATCCTGGGAGACCCAGTACTTC. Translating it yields CATSPQKGLAGGSWETQYF.

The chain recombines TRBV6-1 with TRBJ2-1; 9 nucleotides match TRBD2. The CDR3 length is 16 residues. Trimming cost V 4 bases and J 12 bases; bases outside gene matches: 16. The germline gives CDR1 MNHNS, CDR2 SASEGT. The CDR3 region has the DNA TGTGCCAGCAGTGGAACGTGGGCTAGCGGGACCAATACGCAGTTCTTC. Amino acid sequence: CASSGTWASGTNTQFF.

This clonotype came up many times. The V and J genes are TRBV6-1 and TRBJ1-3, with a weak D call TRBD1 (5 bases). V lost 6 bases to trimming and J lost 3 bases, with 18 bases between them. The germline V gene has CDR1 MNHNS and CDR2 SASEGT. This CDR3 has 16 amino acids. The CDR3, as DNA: TGTGCCAGCAGCCTATGGGGGGTGACTAGTGGAAACACCATATATTTT. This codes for CASSLWGVTSGNTIYF.

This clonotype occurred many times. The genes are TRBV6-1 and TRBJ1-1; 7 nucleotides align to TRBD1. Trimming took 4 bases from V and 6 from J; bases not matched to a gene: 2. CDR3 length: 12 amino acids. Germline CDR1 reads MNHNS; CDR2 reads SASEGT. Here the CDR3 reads CASSGQGSEAFF. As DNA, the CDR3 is TGTGCCAGCAGTGGACAGGGTTCTGAAGCTTTCTTT.

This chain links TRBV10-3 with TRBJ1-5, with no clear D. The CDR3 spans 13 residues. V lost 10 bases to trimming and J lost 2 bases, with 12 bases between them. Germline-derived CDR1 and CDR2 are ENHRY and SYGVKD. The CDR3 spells CATSGQGNQPQHF. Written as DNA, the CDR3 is TGTGCCACCTCTGGGCAGGGCAATCAGCCCCAGCATTTT.

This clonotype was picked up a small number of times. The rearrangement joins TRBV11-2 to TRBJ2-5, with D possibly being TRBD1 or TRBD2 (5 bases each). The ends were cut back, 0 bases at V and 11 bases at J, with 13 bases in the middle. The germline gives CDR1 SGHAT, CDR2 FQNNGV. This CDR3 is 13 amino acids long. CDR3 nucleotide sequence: TGTGCCAGCAGCTTAGAAGTTGGGGGTGGGCAGTACTTC. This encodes CASSLEVGGGQYF.

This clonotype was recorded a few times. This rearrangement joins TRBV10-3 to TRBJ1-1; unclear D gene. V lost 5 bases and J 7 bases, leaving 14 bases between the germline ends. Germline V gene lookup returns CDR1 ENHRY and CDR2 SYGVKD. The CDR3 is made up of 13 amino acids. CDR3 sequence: CAISWPLAGEAFF. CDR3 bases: TGTGCCATCAGTTGGCCTTTGGCGGGTGAAGCTTTCTTT.

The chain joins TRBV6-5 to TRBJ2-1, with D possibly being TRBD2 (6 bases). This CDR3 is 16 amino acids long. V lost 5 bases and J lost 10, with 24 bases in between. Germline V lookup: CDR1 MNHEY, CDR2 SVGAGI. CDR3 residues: CASSLRPSGVAYEQFF. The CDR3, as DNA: TGTGCCAGCAGTCTACGCCCTTCGGGGGTAGCCTACGAGCAGTTCTTC.

Written as DNA, the CDR3 is TGTGCCAGCAACCCAACAAGTGGAGGCGAGCAGTACTTC. This gives the protein CASNPTSGGEQYF. V gene TRBV11-1 combines with J gene TRBJ2-4, with D perhaps matching TRBD2 (5 bases). The DNA end is more similar to TRBJ2-7, so the J call may be wrong. Germline values: CDR1 SGHAT, CDR2 FQDESV (reference sequence). The CDR3 is 13 amino acids.

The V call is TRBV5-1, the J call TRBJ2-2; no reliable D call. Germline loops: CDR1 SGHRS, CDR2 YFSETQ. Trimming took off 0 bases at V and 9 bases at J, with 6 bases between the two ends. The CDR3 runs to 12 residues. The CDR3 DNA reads TGCGCCAGCAGCTTGGCCTTAAGGGAGCTGTTTTTT. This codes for CASSLALRELFF.